Below, 8 T cell receptor beta chains from the same sample are listed, as sequenced in a study of T cell changes during pregnancy in multiple sclerosis. Assay used: immunoSEQ multiplex PCR; TCRdb lists only in-frame clones, some missing. Counted here are tens of thousands of clones, about nine tenths occurring once; the ten biggest clones make up 1.2%. Specimen: CD4+ T cells from peripheral blood mononuclear cells, collected after pregnancy. These receptors all stem from a female donor with multiple sclerosis, enrolled in a pregnancy study.

Here the CDR3 DNA reads TGCGCCAGCAGCTTGGGGGCCGGGGTCGTCGAAAAACTGTTTTTT. Its translation is CASSLGAGVVEKLFF. The V and J genes are TRBV5-1 and TRBJ1-4, with D hard to call. The CDR3 extends over 15 amino acids. The germline V and J ends were trimmed by 0 bases and 8 bases, with 14 bases remaining between them. Germline-derived CDR1 and CDR2 are SGHRS and YFSETQ.

This chain uses TRBV20-1 with TRBJ2-1; a possible D gene is TRBD2 (5 bases). V dropped 6 bases and J dropped 7 bases, with 10 bases sitting between them. The CDR3 has 11 residues. CDR1 is DFQATT and CDR2 is SNEGSKA in the germline V gene (reference sequence). CDR3 nucleotides: TGCAGTGCGACTAAATCAAATGAGCAGTTCTTC. Its translation is CSATKSNEQFF.

V usage is TRBV30 and J usage is TRBJ1-1, with D unresolved. The CDR3 loop spans 14 amino acids. The V end was cut by 3 bases, the J end by 3 bases, with 14 bases between. In germline, CDR1 is GTSNPN, CDR2 SVGIG (reference sequence). CDR3 nucleotides: TGTGCCTGGAGCCCCCGACGGAGTGACACTGAAGCTTTCTTT. It is translated as CAWSPRRSDTEAFF. Variable domain in full (rest from reference TRBV30 and TRBJ1-1): SQTIHQWPATLVQPVGSPLSLECTVEGTSNPNLYWYRQAAGRGLQLLFYSVGIGQISSEVPQNLSASRPQDRQFILSSKKLLLSDSGFYLCAWSPRRSDTEAFFGQGTRLTVV.

This clone was observed once. The chain employs TRBV6-5 and TRBJ1-5; D is ambiguous. The ends were cut back, 6 bases at V and 6 bases at J, with 18 bases in the middle. Per the germline V gene, CDR1 is MNHEY and CDR2 is SVGAGI. This CDR3 contains 15 residues. In DNA, the CDR3 is TGTGCCAGCAGCCCAATCGGGAGAGGTGGTCAGCCCCAGCATTTT. It translates to CASSPIGRGGQPQHF.

This clone was found a few times. The J gene is TRBJ2-7, the V gene TRBV10-1; 7 bases fit TRBD1. The CDR3 spans 14 residues. J lost 5 bases, V lost 3 bases, and 7 bases had no gene match. The V gene's germline CDR1 is WNHNN and CDR2 SYGVQD (reference sequence). The CDR3 spells CASSDARQGHEQYF. The DNA for the CDR3 is TGCGCCAGCAGTGATGCGAGACAGGGCCACGAGCAGTACTTC.

Details on this clone: Compared with germline, one end of the junction differs, possibly owing to a read error. V and J are TRBV5-1 and TRBJ1-2; TRBD1 matches at 8 bases. This CDR3 has 15 amino acids. Per germline, CDR1 SGHRS and CDR2 YFSETQ. This chain's CDR3 is CANSLEGGTGYGYTF. CDR3 DNA sequence: TGCGCCAACAGCTTGGAAGGGGGGACAGGCTATGGCTACACCTTC.

This clone was seen only once. The V and J genes are TRBV2 and TRBJ2-1; 10 bases are a match to TRBD1. The germline CDR1 and CDR2 sequences are SNHLY and FYNNEI. The CDR3 has 15 amino acids. V was clipped by 3 bases and J by 7 bases; unmatched bases: 6. The CDR3 sequence is CASSDGTGAGNEQFF. DNA of the CDR3: TGTGCCAGCAGTGACGGGACAGGGGCGGGTAATGAGCAGTTCTTC. Using reference TRBV2 and TRBJ2-1 for the parts outside the CDR3, the full variable domain is EPEVTQTPSHQVTQMGQEVILRCVPISNHLYFYWYRQILGQKVEFLVSFYNNEISEKSEIFDDQFSVERPDGSNFTLKIRSTKLEDSAMYFCASSDGTGAGNEQFFGPGTRLTVL.

This sequence joins TRBV19 and TRBJ2-5; 8 bases fit TRBD1. The V segment lost 7 bases and the J segment 4 bases; nucleotides outside the gene matches: 5. The CDR3 covers 13 residues. The V gene's germline CDR1 is LNHDA and CDR2 SQIVND (reference sequence). The CDR3 DNA reads TGTGCCAGTACCACGACAGGGGTAGAGACCCAGTACTTC. Amino acids: CASTTTGVETQYF.